These 23 T cell receptor beta chains were sequenced from one sample in a study of shared clonotypes between healthy human individuals. Method: immunoSEQ multiplex PCR; TCRdb's copy keeps in-frame clones and lacks some. The top ten clones hold around 1.8% of a sample with hundreds of thousands of clones, around 73% of them seen once. The sequenced material came from memory CD4+ T cells sorted from blood. Specified subset: CD45RA-negative fraction. These receptors originate from a woman in her 30s in good health.

The chain is built from TRBV2 and TRBJ2-7; no firm D call. The CDR3 length is 10 residues. The germline V gene encodes CDR1 SNHLY and CDR2 FYNNEI. V was trimmed by 4 bases and J by 10 bases, leaving 8 bases between them. CDR3 sequence (DNA): TGTGCCAGCAGTGGGACGGTTCAGTACTTC. It encodes CASSGTVQYF.

V and J are TRBV19 and TRBJ1-1, with 7 bases aligning to TRBD1. Germline CDR1 and CDR2: LNHDA and SQIVND (reference sequence). V trimming: 4 bases; J trimming: 1 base; junction bases outside the gene matches: 12. The length of the CDR3 is 17 residues. The DNA for the CDR3 is TGTGCCAGTAGTACCCCTCCCGGGACAGTAAAGAACACTGAAGCTTTCTTT. Its translation is CASSTPPGTVKNTEAFF.

The rearrangement joins TRBV29-1 to TRBJ2-5; 7 bases are a match to TRBD2. The ends lost 4 bases at V and 1 base at J; junction bases unmatched: 6. The CDR3 consists of 14 residues. Germline CDR1 and CDR2: SQVTM and ANQGSEA. Here the CDR3 DNA reads TGCAGCGTTGCCCTGAGACTAGCCCAAGAGACCCAGTACTTC. Protein product: CSVALRLAQETQYF.

The chain recombines TRBV28 with TRBJ1-1, with D maybe TRBD1 (5 bases). V was cut by 2 bases and J by 5 bases, with 18 bases left in between. This CDR3 is built from 16 residues. CDR1 is MDHEN and CDR2 is SYDVKM in the germline V gene. The CDR3 reads CASSLIRTPGGTEAFF. The CDR3 nucleotides are TGTGCCAGCAGTTTAATTCGGACACCCGGCGGGACTGAAGCTTTCTTT.

This chain uses TRBV5-6 with TRBJ1-1; D is perhaps TRBD1 (6 bases). CDR1 and CDR2 from the germline V gene are SGHDT and YYEEEE. This CDR3 contains 15 residues. Between the trimmed V and J ends, which lost 3 bases and 4 bases, there was a span of 16 bases. CDR3 amino acids: CASSSGPLRGTEAFF. The CDR3 region has the DNA TGTGCCAGCAGCTCGGGCCCGCTCAGGGGCACTGAAGCTTTCTTT.

The gene calls are TRBV14 and TRBJ1-5; D remains ambiguous. CDR3 length: 13 amino acids. V was clipped by 4 bases and J by 10 bases, with 14 bases between them. CDR1 is SGHDN, CDR2 FVKESK, per germline. In DNA, the CDR3 is TGTGCCAGCAGCCCAACGCCAGTGGGTCCCCAGCATTTT. Amino acids: CASSPTPVGPQHF.

This clone was seen just once. Other nucleotide sequences in the sample specify the same CDR3. The chain carries TRBV6-1 and TRBJ2-7, with D hard to call. The CDR3 runs 13 residues. Germline V gene data show CDR1 as MNHNS and CDR2 as SASEGT. Trimming took 1 base from V and 6 from J, leaving 10 bases between them. The CDR3 spells CASSEVRVGEQYF. DNA of the CDR3: TGTGCCAGCAGTGAAGTACGGGTCGGCGAGCAGTACTTC.

This chain uses TRBV5-6 with TRBJ2-5; weak D call: TRBD2 (6 bases). The germline CDR1 and CDR2 sequences are SGHDT and YYEEEE. The CDR3 has 14 residues. V lost 3 bases and J lost 1, with 10 bases in between. The CDR3 nucleotides are TGTGCCAGCAGCTCAGGAGGGGCCCAAGAGACCCAGTACTTC. Protein: CASSSGGAQETQYF.

The V gene is TRBV7-2, the J gene TRBJ2-7, with 7 bases that match TRBD1. This CDR3 is built from 14 residues. Germline loops: CDR1 SGHTA, CDR2 FQGNSA. V lost 5 bases, J lost 2 bases, and 6 bases stayed unmatched. As DNA, the CDR3 is TGTGCCAGCAGCACCGGGACAGCCCCCTACGAGCAGTACTTC. The encoded protein is CASSTGTAPYEQYF.

The J gene is TRBJ2-5, the V gene TRBV6-1; 7 bases line up with TRBD1. Germline V lookup: CDR1 MNHNS, CDR2 SASEGT. The CDR3 has 13 amino acids. With 6 bases clipped from V and 4 bases from J, the junction kept 5 bases outside the gene matches. CDR3 residues: CASSLTGRETQYF. CDR3 bases: TGTGCCAGCAGCTTGACAGGGCGAGAGACCCAGTACTTC.

The J gene is TRBJ2-7, the V gene TRBV5-1, with D perhaps matching TRBD1 (5 bases). CDR3 length: 15 residues. CDR1 is SGHRS, CDR2 YFSETQ, per germline. Deletions cut 3 bases from V and 2 bases from J, with 15 bases between. Here the CDR3 reads CASSSGRTGTYEQYF. The CDR3 bases are TGCGCCAGCAGCTCTGGACGTACAGGCACCTACGAGCAGTACTTC. Together with reference TRBV5-1 and TRBJ2-7, the CDR3 gives the full variable domain: KAGVTQTPRYLIKTRGQQVTLSCSPISGHRSVSWYQQTPGQGLQFLFEYFSETQRNKGNFPGRFSGRQFSNSRSEMNVSTLELGDSALYLCASSSGRTGTYEQYFGPGTRLTVT.

This clone was detected ten times or more. The V and J genes are TRBV7-6 and TRBJ2-6; TRBD2 is a possible D gene (6 bases). This CDR3 contains 15 residues. Trimming took off 4 bases at V and 1 base at J, with 8 bases between the two ends. CDR1 and CDR2 (germline): SGHVS, FNYEAQ. In DNA, the CDR3 is TGTGCCAGCAGCTCCGGGGGATCTGGGGCCAACGTCCTGACTTTC. Translated, it gives CASSSGGSGANVLTF. Using reference TRBV7-6 and TRBJ2-6 for the parts outside the CDR3, the full variable domain is GAGVSQSPRYKVTKRGQDVALRCDPISGHVSLYWYRQALGQGPEFLTYFNYEAQQDKSGLPNDRFSAERPEGSISTLTIQRTEQRDSAMYRCASSSGGSGANVLTFGAGSRLTVL.

In its sample, this clone was seen a few times. This chain joins TRBV6-1 and TRBJ2-5; no clear D gene. The CDR3 spans 17 residues. V was clipped by 2 bases and J by 3 bases, with 19 bases between them. The germline CDR1 and CDR2 sequences are MNHNS and SASEGT. CDR3 loop: CASSERGSGRSKETQYF. The DNA for the CDR3 is TGTGCCAGCAGTGAACGCGGTTCTGGCAGGAGTAAAGAGACCCAGTACTTC.

This sequence joins TRBV28 and TRBJ1-4; D is unresolved. V dropped 6 bases and J dropped 2 bases, with 16 bases sitting between them. The CDR3 length is 16 residues. The germline V gene encodes CDR1 MDHEN and CDR2 SYDVKM. This CDR3 is CASSTTAPATNEKLFF. The CDR3 nucleotides read TGTGCCAGCAGCACAACAGCCCCGGCCACTAATGAAAAACTGTTTTTT.

The chain uses TRBV30 and TRBJ2-3; 9 bases map to TRBD1. J gave up 5 bases and V 0 bases, and 9 bases lay outside the gene matches. Germline CDR1 reads GTSNPN; CDR2 reads SVGIG (reference sequence). The CDR3 has 16 amino acids. For the CDR3, the DNA is TGTGCCTGGAGTGTCTACAGGACAGGGGTGCAAGATACGCAGTATTTT. Translation gives CAWSVYRTGVQDTQYF. The whole variable domain, filled in from reference TRBV30 and TRBJ2-3, reads SQTIHQWPATLVQPVGSPLSLECTVEGTSNPNLYWYRQAAGRGLQLLFYSVGIGQISSEVPQNLSASRPQDRQFILSSKKLLLSDSGFYLCAWSVYRTGVQDTQYFGPGTRLTVL.

The rearrangement joins TRBV19 to TRBJ2-1, with 7 positions matching TRBD1. Losses at the gene ends were 6 bases for V and 4 bases for J; bases not matched to a gene: 6. Germline-derived CDR1 and CDR2 are LNHDA and SQIVND (reference sequence). The CDR3 extends over 14 amino acids. CDR3 sequence (DNA): TGTGCCAGTAGGATGACAGGGAGTTACAATGAGCAGTTCTTC. Translating it yields CASRMTGSYNEQFF.

Only a few counts were recorded for this clone. The genes are TRBV7-9 and TRBJ2-7, with D possibly TRBD2 on 5 matching bases. Per the germline V gene, CDR1 is SEHNR and CDR2 is FQNEAQ (reference sequence). V lost 8 bases and J 9 bases, leaving 11 bases between the germline ends. The CDR3 covers 10 residues. The CDR3 protein is CASGGEMQYF. DNA for the CDR3: TGTGCCAGCGGAGGAGAGATGCAGTACTTC.

This chain links TRBV4-1 with TRBJ2-4; 14 bases align to TRBD2. The CDR3 covers 17 residues. The ends lost 3 bases at V and 6 bases at J; junction bases unmatched: 7. The V gene's germline CDR1 is MGHRA and CDR2 YSYEKL. The CDR3 DNA sequence: TGCGCCAGCAGCCAGGGACTAGCGGGAGACGTGCGAAACATTCAGTACTTC. Protein: CASSQGLAGDVRNIQYF.

This clone was observed a handful of times. A much larger clone is a single base away; this may be a read error. This chain links TRBV25-1 with TRBJ2-7; D call uncertain. This CDR3 has 12 residues. CDR1 is MGHDK, CDR2 SYGVNS, per germline. The CDR3 region is CVSSRASYEQYF. For the CDR3, the DNA is TGTGTCAGCAGTCGCGCATCCTACGAGCAGTACTTC.

The chain couples TRBV28 to TRBJ1-2, with no clear D. Germline V gene sequence: CDR1 MDHEN, CDR2 SYDVKM. V was pared by 6 bases and J by 4 bases, with 15 bases between. The CDR3 consists of 14 residues. Here the CDR3 reads CASSLITLGYGYTF. CDR3 nucleotides: TGTGCCAGCAGCCTCATTACTCTAGGCTATGGCTACACCTTC.

This chain links TRBV30 with TRBJ1-2; no firm D call. CDR3 size: 14 residues. Trimming removed 5 bases from V and 1 base from J, with 14 bases in between. The germline V gene has CDR1 GTSNPN and CDR2 SVGIG (reference sequence). CDR3: CAWGVGNLNYGYTF. The DNA of the CDR3 is TGTGCCTGGGGGGTGGGAAACCTTAACTATGGCTACACCTTC.

This clone was seen repeatedly, ten times or more. The rearrangement links TRBV7-9 to TRBJ2-6; D is unresolved. From germline, CDR1 is SEHNR and CDR2 FQNEAQ (reference sequence). V lost 4 bases and J 0 bases, leaving 7 bases between the germline ends. CDR3 length equals 15 residues. The DNA of the CDR3 is TGTGCCAGCAGCTCGGTCCACTCTGGGGCCAACGTCCTGACTTTC. It is translated as CASSSVHSGANVLTF.

The chain recombines TRBV27 with TRBJ1-5, with 7 nucleotides matching TRBD1. V gave up 4 bases and J gave up 2 bases; unmatched junction bases: 5. The CDR3 covers 15 residues. CDR1 is MNHEY, CDR2 SMNVEV, per germline (reference sequence). The CDR3 is CASSWGRGGNQPQHF. For the CDR3, the DNA is TGTGCCAGCAGTTGGGGCAGGGGGGGCAATCAGCCCCAGCATTTT.